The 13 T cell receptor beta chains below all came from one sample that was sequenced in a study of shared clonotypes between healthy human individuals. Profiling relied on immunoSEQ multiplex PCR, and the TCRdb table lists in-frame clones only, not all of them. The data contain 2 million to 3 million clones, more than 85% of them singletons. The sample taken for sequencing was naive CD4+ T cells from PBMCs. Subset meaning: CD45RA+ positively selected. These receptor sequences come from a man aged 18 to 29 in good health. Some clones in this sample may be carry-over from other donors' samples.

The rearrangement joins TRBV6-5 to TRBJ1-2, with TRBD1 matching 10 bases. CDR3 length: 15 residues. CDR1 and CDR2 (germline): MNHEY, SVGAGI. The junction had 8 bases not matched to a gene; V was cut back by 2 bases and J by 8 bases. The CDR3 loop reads CASSYPGTGAGGYTF. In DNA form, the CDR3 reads TGTGCCAGCAGTTACCCTGGGACAGGGGCCGGCGGCTACACCTTC.

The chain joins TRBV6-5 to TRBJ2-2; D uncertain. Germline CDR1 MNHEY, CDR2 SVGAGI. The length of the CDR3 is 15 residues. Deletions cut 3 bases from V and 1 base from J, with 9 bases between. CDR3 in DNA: TGTGCCAGCAGTTATATGTCGGGGAACACCGGGGAGCTGTTTTTT. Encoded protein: CASSYMSGNTGELFF.

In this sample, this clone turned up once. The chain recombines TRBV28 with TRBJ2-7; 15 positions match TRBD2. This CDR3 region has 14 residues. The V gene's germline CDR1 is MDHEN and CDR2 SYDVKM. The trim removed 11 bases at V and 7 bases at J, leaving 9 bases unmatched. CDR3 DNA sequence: TGTGCCTCAGGACTAGCGGGAGGGCCGCAAGAGCAGTACTTC. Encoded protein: CASGLAGGPQEQYF.

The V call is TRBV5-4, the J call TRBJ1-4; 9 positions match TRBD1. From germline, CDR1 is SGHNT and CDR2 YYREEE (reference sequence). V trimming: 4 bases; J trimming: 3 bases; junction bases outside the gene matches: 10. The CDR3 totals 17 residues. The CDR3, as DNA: TGTGCCAGCAGCCTGGGAACAGGGGGCGCACCTAATGAAAAACTGTTTTTT. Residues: CASSLGTGGAPNEKLFF.

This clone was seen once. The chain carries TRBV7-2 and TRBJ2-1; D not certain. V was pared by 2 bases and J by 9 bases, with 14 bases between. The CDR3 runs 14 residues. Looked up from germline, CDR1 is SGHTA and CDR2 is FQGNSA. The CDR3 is CASSLTGSGVEQFF. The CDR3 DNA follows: TGTGCCAGCAGCTTAACTGGCTCTGGGGTTGAGCAGTTCTTC.

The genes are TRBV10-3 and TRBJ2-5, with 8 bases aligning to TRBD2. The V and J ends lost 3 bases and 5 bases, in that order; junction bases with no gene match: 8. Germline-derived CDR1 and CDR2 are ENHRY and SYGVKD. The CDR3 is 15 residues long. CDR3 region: CAISELADLFETQYF. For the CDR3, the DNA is TGTGCCATCAGTGAACTAGCGGATTTGTTTGAGACCCAGTACTTC.

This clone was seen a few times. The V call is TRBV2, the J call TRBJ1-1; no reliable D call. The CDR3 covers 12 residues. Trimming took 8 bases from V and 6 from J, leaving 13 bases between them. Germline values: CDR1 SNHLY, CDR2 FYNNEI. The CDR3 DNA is TGTGCCAGCCGACTGAGTGGTCCTGAAGCTTTCTTT. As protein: CASRLSGPEAFF.

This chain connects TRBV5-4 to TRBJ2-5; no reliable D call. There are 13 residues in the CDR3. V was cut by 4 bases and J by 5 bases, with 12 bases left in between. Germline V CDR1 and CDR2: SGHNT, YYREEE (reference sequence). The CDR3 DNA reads TGTGCCAGCAGCATAGAGAACCGGGAGACCCAGTACTTC. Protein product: CASSIENRETQYF. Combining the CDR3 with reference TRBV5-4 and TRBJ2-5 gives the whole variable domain ETGVTQSPTHLIKTRGQQVTLRCSSQSGHNTVSWYQQALGQGPQFIFQYYREEENGRGNFPPRFSGLQFPNYSSELNVNALELDDSALYLCASSIENRETQYFGPGTRLLVL.

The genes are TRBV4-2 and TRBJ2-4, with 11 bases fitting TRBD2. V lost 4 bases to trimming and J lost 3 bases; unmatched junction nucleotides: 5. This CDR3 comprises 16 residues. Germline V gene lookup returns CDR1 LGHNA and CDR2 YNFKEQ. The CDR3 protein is CASSRPGLADKNIQYF. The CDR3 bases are TGTGCCAGCAGCCGTCCGGGACTAGCGGACAAAAACATTCAGTACTTC.

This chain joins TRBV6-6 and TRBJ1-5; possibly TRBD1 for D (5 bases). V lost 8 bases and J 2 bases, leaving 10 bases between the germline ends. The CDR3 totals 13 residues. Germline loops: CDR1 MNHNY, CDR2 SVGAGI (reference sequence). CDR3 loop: CASGSRGNQPQHF. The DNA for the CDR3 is TGTGCCAGCGGTAGCAGGGGCAATCAGCCCCAGCATTTT.

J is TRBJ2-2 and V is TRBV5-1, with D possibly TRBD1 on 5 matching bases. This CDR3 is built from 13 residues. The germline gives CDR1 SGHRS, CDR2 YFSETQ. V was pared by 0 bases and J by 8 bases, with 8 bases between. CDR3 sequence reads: CASSLEGPGELFF. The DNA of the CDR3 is TGCGCCAGCAGCTTGGAGGGGCCTGGGGAGCTGTTTTTT. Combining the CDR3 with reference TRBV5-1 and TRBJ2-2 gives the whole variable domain KAGVTQTPRYLIKTRGQQVTLSCSPISGHRSVSWYQQTPGQGLQFLFEYFSETQRNKGNFPGRFSGRQFSNSRSEMNVSTLELGDSALYLCASSLEGPGELFFGEGSRLTVL.

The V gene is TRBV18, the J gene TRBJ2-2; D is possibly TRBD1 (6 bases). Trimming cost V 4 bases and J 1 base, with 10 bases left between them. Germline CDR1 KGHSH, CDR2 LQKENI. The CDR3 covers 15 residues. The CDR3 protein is CASSRGTLNTGELFF. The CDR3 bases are TGTGCCAGCTCACGAGGGACATTGAACACCGGGGAGCTGTTTTTT.

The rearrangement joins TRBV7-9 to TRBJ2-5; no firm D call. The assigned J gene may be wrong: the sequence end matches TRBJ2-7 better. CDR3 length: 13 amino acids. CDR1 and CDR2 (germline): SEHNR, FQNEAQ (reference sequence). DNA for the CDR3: TGTGCCAGCAGCTCTGGGTCTTGGGGCGAGCAGTACTTC. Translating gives CASSSGSWGEQYF.